This entry lists 8 T cell receptor beta chains sequenced from one sample in a study of blood T cell repertoires in COVID-19. Some clones are missing from TCRdb's copy, which holds only in-frame ones; the method was immunoSEQ multiplex PCR. Found here are approximately 270,000 clones, approximately 85% of them singletons; the top ten hold 9.5% to 12%. The sample taken for sequencing was peripheral blood. These receptor sequences come from a woman aged 70-85 years with acute or convalescent COVID-19.

This rearrangement joins TRBV6-5 to TRBJ2-1; D perhaps matches TRBD1 (6 bases). The germline V gene encodes CDR1 MNHEY and CDR2 SVGAGI. This CDR3 is 15 amino acids long. V was clipped by 5 bases and J by 0 bases, with 11 bases between them. The CDR3 sequence: CASSRQDSSYNEQFF. CDR3 nucleotide sequence: TGTGCCAGCAGTCGACAGGATAGCTCCTACAATGAGCAGTTCTTC.

This chain uses TRBV20-1 with TRBJ2-7; the D is unclear. V shed 6 bases and J shed 2 bases, with 8 bases lying between them. This CDR3 has 11 amino acids. Looked up from germline, CDR1 is DFQATT and CDR2 is SNEGSKA (reference sequence). The CDR3 spells CSAPFPYEQYF. The CDR3 region has the DNA TGCAGTGCCCCTTTTCCCTACGAGCAGTACTTC.

In regard to this clone: Other nucleotide sequences from this sample produce the same CDR3. The V call is TRBV19, the J call TRBJ1-3; D is unresolved. Germline assignment: CDR1 LNHDA and CDR2 SQIVND (reference sequence). The CDR3 consists of 13 residues. V was cut by 7 bases and J by 5 bases, with 12 bases left in between. Here the CDR3 reads CASMRWQRNTIYF. As DNA, the CDR3 is TGTGCCAGTATGCGGTGGCAACGAAACACCATATATTTT.

This chain joins TRBV27 and TRBJ1-1, with D possibly TRBD1 on 5 matching bases. The V and J ends lost 4 bases and 0 bases respectively, with 18 bases between them. Germline V CDR1 and CDR2: MNHEY, SMNVEV (reference sequence). The CDR3 covers 17 residues. Here the CDR3 DNA reads TGTGCCAGCAGTTCCTATGGGGGACTGCGCATGAACACTGAAGCTTTCTTT. Translating it yields CASSSYGGLRMNTEAFF.

CDR3 region: CASSPTRTLSNQPQHF. CDR3 DNA sequence: TGTGCCAGCAGCCCGACTAGGACACTTAGCAATCAGCCCCAGCATTTT. This rearrangement joins TRBV7-8 to TRBJ1-5; the D gene is possibly TRBD1 (5 bases). Germline loops: CDR1 SGHVS, CDR2 FQNEAQ. Trimming left V 5 bases short and J 0 bases short, with 14 bases between. The CDR3 is 16 residues long.

This rearrangement joins TRBV3-1 (or the pseudogene TRBV3-2) to TRBJ1-5, with unresolved D. CDR1 is LGHDT and CDR2 is YNNKEL in the germline V gene (reference sequence). The CDR3 contains 14 residues. The germline V and J ends were trimmed by 3 bases and 5 bases, with 11 bases remaining between them. In DNA form, the CDR3 reads TGTGCCAGCAGCCATCTGACTCGGGATCAGCCCCAGCATTTT. Protein product: CASSHLTRDQPQHF.

The V and J genes are TRBV2 and TRBJ2-5; TRBD2 aligns across 8 bases. V was pared by 7 bases and J by 4 bases, with 5 bases of the junction left unmatched. Germline CDR1 reads SNHLY; CDR2 reads FYNNEI. The CDR3 sequence is 13 residues long. The chain's CDR3 is CASNTGGLETQYF. CDR3 coding DNA: TGTGCCAGCAATACGGGGGGGCTAGAGACCCAGTACTTC.

A note on this clone: This sample includes further DNA sequences coding for the same CDR3. The chain links TRBV10-3 to TRBJ1-4; D uncertain. This CDR3 is 14 amino acids long. Germline CDR1 and CDR2: ENHRY and SYGVKD. V was cut by 10 bases and J by 2 bases, with 14 bases left in between. The CDR3: CANPGLSTNEKLFF. In DNA form, the CDR3 reads TGTGCCAACCCAGGACTCTCGACTAATGAAAAACTGTTTTTT.